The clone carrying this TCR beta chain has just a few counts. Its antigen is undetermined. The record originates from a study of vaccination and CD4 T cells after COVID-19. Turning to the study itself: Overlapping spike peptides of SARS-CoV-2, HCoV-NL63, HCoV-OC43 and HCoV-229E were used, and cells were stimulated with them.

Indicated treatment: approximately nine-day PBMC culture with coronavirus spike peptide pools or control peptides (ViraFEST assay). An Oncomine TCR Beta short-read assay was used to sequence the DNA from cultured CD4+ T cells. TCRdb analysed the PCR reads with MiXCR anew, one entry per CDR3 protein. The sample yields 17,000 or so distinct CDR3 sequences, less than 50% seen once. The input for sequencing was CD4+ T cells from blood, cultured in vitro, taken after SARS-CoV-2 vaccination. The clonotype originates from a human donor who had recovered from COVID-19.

The CDR3 DNA reads as TGTGCCACCAGTGATGATGACAGGGTGGGCACAGATACGCAGTATTTT. Its translation is CATSDDDRVGTDTQYF. This sequence joins TRBV24-1 and TRBJ2-3; 7 bases match TRBD1. The V gene end was trimmed by 3 bases and the J gene end by 1 base; junction bases not matched to a gene: 6. The germline gives CDR1 KGHDR, CDR2 SFDVKD. The CDR3 has 16 amino acids.